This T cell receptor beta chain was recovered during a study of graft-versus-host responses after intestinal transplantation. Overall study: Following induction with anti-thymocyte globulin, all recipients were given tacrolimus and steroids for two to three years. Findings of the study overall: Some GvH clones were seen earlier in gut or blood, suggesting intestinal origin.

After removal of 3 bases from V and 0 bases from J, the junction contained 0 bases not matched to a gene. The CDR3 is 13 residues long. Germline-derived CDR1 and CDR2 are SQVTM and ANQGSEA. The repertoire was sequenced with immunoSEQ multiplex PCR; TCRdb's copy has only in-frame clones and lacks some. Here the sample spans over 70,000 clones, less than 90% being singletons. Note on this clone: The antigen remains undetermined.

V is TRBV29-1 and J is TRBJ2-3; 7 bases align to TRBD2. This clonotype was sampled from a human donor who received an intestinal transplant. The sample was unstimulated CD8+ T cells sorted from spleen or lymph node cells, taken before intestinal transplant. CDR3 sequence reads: CSVEGGSTDTQYF. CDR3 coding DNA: TGCAGCGTTGAGGGGGGGAGCACAGATACGCAGTATTTT.